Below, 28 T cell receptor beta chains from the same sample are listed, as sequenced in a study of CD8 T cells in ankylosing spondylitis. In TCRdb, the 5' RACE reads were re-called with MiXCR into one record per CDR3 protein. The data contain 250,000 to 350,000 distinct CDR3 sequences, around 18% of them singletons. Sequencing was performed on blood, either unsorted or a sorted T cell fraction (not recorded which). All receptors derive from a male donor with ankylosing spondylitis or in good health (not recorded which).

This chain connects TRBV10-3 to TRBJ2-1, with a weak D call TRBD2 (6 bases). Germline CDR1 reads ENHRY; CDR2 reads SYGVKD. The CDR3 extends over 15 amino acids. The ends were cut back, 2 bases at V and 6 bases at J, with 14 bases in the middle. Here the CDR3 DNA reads TGTGCCATCAGTGAGGTCGCTAGCGTTGGCAATGAGCAGTTCTTC. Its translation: CAISEVASVGNEQFF.

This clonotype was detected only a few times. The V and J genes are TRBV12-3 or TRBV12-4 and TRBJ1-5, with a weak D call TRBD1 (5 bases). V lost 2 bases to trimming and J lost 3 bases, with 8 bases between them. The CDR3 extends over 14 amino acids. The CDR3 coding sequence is TGTGCCAGCAGTTTATCAGGGACCAATCAGCCCCAGCATTTT. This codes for CASSLSGTNQPQHF.

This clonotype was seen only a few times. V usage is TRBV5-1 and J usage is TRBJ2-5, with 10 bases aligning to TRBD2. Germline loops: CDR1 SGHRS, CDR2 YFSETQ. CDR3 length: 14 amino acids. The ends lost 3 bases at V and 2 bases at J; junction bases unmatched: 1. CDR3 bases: TGCGCCAGCAGCTCTAGCGGGAGACAAGAGACCCAGTACTTC. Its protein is CASSSSGRQETQYF.

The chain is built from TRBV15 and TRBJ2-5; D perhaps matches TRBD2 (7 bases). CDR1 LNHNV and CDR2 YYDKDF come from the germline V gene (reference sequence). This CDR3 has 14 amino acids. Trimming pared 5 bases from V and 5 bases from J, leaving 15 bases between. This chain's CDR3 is CATSLRGGSETQYF. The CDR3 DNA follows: TGTGCCACCAGCCTCAGGGGAGGGTCGGAGACCCAGTACTTC.

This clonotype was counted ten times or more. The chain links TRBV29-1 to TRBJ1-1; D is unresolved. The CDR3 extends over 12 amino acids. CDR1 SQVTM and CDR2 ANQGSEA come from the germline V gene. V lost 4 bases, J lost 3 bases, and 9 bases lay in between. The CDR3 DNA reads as TGCAGCGTTGGGGGTTTTTACACTGAAGCTTTCTTT. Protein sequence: CSVGGFYTEAFF.

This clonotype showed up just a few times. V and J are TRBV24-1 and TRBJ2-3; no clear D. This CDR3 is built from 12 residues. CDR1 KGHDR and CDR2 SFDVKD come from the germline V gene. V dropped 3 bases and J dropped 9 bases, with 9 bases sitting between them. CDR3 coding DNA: TGTGCCACCAGTGATCTCGTAGGGACGCAGTATTTT. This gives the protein CATSDLVGTQYF.

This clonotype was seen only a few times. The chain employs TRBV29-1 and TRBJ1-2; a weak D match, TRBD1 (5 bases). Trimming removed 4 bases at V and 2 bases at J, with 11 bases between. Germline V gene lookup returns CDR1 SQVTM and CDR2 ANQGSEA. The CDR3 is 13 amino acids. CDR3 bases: TGCAGCGTTGCCCAAGACAGAAACTATGGCTACACCTTC. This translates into CSVAQDRNYGYTF.

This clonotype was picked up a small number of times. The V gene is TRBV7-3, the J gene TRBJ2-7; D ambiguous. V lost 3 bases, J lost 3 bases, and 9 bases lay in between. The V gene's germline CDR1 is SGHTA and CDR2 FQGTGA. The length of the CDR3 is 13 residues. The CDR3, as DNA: TGTGCCAGCAGCTTTCCTGGATACTACGAGCAGTACGTC. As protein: CASSFPGYYEQYV.

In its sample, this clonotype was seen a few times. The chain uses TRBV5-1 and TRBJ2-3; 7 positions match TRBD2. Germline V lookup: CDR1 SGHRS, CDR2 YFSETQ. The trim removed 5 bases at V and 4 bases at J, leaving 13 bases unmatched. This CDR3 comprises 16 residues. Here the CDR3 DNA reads TGCGCCAGCAGACCTCTCTGGGGAGGGACCGCAGATACGCAGTATTTT. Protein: CASRPLWGGTADTQYF.

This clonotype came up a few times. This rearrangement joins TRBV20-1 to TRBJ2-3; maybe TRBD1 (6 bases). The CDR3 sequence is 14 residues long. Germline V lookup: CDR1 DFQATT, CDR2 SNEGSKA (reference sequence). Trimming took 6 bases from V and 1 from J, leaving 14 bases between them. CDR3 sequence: CSARWGQGTDTQYF. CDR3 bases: TGCAGTGCGAGGTGGGGGCAAGGCACAGATACGCAGTATTTT.

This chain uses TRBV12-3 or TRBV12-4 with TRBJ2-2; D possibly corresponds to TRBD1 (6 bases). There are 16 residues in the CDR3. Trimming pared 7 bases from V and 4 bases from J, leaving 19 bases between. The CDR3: CASNVGTGYGTGELFF. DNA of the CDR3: TGTGCCAGCAACGTCGGCACAGGGTATGGCACCGGGGAGCTGTTTTTT.

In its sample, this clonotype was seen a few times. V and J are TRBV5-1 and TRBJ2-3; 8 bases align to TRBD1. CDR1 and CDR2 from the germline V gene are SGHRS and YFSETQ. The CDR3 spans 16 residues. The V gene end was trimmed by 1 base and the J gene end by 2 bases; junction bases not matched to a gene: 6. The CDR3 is CASSLSTDRATDTQYF. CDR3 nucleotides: TGCGCCAGCAGCTTGTCAACGGACAGGGCCACAGATACGCAGTATTTT. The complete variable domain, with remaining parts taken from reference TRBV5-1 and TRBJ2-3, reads KAGVTQTPRYLIKTRGQQVTLSCSPISGHRSVSWYQQTPGQGLQFLFEYFSETQRNKGNFPGRFSGRQFSNSRSEMNVSTLELGDSALYLCASSLSTDRATDTQYFGPGTRLTVL.

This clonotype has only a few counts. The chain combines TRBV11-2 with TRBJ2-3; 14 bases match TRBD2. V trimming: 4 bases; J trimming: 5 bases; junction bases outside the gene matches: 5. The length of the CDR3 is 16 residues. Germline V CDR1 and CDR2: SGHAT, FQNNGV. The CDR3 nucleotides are TGTGCCAGCAGCTCGGGACTAGCGGGAGTAGGAGATACGCAGTATTTT. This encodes CASSSGLAGVGDTQYF.

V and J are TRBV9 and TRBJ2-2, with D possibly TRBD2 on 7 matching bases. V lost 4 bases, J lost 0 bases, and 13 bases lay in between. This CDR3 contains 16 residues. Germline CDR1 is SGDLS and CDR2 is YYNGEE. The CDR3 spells CASSTGGRANTGELFF. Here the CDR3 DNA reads TGTGCCAGCAGCACCGGGGGGCGCGCGAACACCGGGGAGCTGTTTTTT.

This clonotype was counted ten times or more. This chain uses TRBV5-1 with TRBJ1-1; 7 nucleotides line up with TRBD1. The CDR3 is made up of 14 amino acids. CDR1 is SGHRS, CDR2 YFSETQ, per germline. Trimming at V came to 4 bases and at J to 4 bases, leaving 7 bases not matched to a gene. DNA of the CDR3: TGCGCCAGCAGCGACAGGGTAATTGGCACTGAAGCTTTCTTT. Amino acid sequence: CASSDRVIGTEAFF.

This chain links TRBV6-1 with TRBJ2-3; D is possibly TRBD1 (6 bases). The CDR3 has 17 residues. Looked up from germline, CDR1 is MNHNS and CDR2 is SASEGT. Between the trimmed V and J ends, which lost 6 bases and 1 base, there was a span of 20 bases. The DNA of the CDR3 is TGTGCCAGCAGGGGATCGCGGACAGCCTCTCGCACAGATACGCAGTATTTT. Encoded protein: CASRGSRTASRTDTQYF.

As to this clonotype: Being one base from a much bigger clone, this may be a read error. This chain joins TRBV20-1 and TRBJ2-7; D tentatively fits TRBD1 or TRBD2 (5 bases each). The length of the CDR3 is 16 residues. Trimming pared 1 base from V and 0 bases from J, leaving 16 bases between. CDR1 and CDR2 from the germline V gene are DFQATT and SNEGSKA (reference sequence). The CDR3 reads CSARGRDGASSYEQYV. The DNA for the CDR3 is TGCAGTGCTAGAGGAAGGGACGGGGCCAGCTCCTACGAGCAGTACGTC.

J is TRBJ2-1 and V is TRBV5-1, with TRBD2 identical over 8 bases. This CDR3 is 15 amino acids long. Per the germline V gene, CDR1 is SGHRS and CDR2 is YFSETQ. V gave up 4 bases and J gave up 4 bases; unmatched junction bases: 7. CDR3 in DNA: TGCGCCAGCAGCCGGGGAGCGGGAGAGTACAATGAGCAGTTCTTC. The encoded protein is CASSRGAGEYNEQFF.

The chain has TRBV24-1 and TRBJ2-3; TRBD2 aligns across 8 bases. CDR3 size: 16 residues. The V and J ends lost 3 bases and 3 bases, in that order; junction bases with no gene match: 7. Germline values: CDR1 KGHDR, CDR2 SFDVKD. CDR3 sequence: CATSDLAGGGTDTQYF. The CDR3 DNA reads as TGTGCCACCAGTGATCTCGCGGGGGGCGGTACAGATACGCAGTATTTT.

In nucleotides, the CDR3 is TGCGCCAGCAGTGCCAGGACAGGGCCCACCGGGGAGCTGTTTTTT. It is translated as CASSARTGPTGELFF. The V call is TRBV10-1, the J call TRBJ2-2; 8 bases are shared with TRBD1. The V gene end was trimmed by 4 bases and the J gene end by 4 bases; junction bases not matched to a gene: 5. The germline V gene has CDR1 WNHNN and CDR2 SYGVQD (reference sequence). CDR3 length equals 15 residues.

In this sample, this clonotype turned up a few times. CDR3 coding DNA: TGTGCCAGCAGTTTTACTACGAGCAATCAGCCCCAGCATTTT. Amino acid sequence: CASSFTTSNQPQHF. The chain combines TRBV12-3 or TRBV12-4 with TRBJ1-5; D remains unclear. There are 14 residues in the CDR3. The germline V and J ends were trimmed by 3 bases and 1 base, with 7 bases remaining between them.

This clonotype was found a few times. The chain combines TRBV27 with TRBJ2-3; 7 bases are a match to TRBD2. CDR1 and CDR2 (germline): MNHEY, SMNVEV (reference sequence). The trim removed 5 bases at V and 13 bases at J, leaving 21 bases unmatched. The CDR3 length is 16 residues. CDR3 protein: CASSSSREADPVDKYF. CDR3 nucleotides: TGTGCCAGCAGTAGCTCCCGGGAGGCGGACCCGGTTGACAAGTATTTT.

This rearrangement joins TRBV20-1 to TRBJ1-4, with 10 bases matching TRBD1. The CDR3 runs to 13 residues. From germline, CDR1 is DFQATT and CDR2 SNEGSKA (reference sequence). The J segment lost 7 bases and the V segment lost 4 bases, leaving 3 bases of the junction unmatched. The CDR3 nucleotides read TGCAGTGCTAAGACAGGGGGCTCTGAAAAACTGTTTTTT. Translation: CSAKTGGSEKLFF.

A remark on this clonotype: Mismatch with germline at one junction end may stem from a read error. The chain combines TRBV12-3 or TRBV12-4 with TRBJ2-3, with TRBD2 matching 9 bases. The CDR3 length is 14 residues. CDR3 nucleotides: TGTGCCAGCAGTCTAGCGGGGTCAGCAGATACGCAGTATTTT. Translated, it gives CASSLAGSADTQYF.

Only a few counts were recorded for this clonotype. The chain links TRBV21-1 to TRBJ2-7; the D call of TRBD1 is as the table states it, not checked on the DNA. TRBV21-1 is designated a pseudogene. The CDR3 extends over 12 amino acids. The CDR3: CASSKARGLADV. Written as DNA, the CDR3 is TGTGCCAGCAGCAAAGCGCGGGGGTTGGCGGACGTC.

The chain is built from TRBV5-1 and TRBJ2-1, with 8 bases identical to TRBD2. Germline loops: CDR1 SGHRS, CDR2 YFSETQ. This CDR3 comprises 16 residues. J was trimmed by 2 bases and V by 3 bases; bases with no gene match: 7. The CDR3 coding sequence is TGCGCCAGCAGCTCAACGAGCGGGGGAGCCTACAATGAGCAGTTCTTC. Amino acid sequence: CASSSTSGGAYNEQFF.

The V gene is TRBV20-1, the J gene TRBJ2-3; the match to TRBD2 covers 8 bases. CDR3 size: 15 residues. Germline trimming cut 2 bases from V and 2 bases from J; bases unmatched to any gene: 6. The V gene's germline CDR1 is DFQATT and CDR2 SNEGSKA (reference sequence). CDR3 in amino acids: CSARYHSGTTDTQYF. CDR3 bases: TGCAGTGCTAGATACCATAGCGGGACCACAGATACGCAGTATTTT.

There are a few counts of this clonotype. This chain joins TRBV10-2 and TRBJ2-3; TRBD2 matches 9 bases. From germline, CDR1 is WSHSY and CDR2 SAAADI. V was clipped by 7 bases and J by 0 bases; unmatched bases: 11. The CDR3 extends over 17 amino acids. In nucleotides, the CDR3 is TGCGCCAGCACCGGAAAAGGACTAGCGCCTAGCACAGATACGCAGTATTTT. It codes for CASTGKGLAPSTDTQYF.